This entry describes one T cell receptor beta chain. The antigen it recognizes is unknown. No base quality values were provided; no much bigger clone lies one nucleotide off. As encoded in the germline V gene, CDR1 is MGHDK while CDR2 is SYGVNS. Trimming removed 4 bases from V and 2 bases from J; the gene matches leave 9 bases unexplained. From the cysteine through the phenylalanine, the CDR3 covers 16 amino acids. The retained sequence is limited to the CDR3, 48 bases, with the frame set at the first base. These data belong to a study of blood T cell repertoires in COVID-19 (dated by TCRdb to 2020 to 2021). Concerning the study at large: Samples covering the acute and convalescent phases of COVID-19 were provided by collaborators in the United States, Italy and Spain. The prospective study material was composed of cDNA or gDNA derived from T cells, B-cell-depleted T cells, or PBMCs. The dataset comprised deeply sampled blood TCRbeta repertoires from subjects exposed to, actively infected with, or recovered from COVID-19. A freely available public database, intended as a resource for researchers studying the immune response to SARS-CoV-2, is where the repertoires were released. The samples were drawn from the first 160 participants of the ongoing ImmuneRACE study and from more than 1,000 subjects provided by 6 global collaborators. A de-identified subject ID, COVID-19 status, age in years and sex were almost always included in the sample metadata. Where available, HLA class I and class II types were taken from metadata supplied by the sample provider and were not determined by assay-based typing. The paper as a whole reports these results and caveats: The amount of clinical and demographic metadata varied by source and participant and was provided uncurated.

TCRbeta CDR3 regions were amplified from genomic DNA by means of the immunoSEQ Assay, a bias-controlled multiplex PCR. The study's own analysis went as follows. The number of nucleated cells in each sample was estimated by amplification of reference gene primers within the assay. Sequence reads were collapsed and filtered to measure the absolute abundance of every unique TCRbeta CDR3 rearrangement. For each sample, productive Simpson clonality was calculated as the square root of Simpson's diversity index across productive rearrangements. TCRdb obtained this table from immuneACCESS and retained in-frame rearrangements with V and J assigned. These tables miss some clones; where compared with another copy, unresolved V genes account for less than half of the shortfall, and the remainder is unexplained. V, J and clone size derive from that table, while D and trimming were established from the DNA sequence. In this sample the table shows approximately 140,000 clones, 80% of which occur a single time. The leading ten clones occupy over 10% of the sample.

Each collaborating institution followed its own protocols to collect whole blood in K2EDTA tubes. Collaborator samples were shipped for TCRbeta analysis as frozen whole blood, isolated PBMCs, or DNA extracted from either sample type. The sequence is built from TRBV25-1 and TRBJ2-7; 9 nucleotides in the junction match TRBD1. Sequencing was performed on peripheral blood. This sequence was found in a man aged 60-69 years with active or convalescent COVID-19. The sequenced DNA: TGTGCCAGCAGTGTCCCATCGGGACAGGGCACCTACGAGCAGTACTTC. Its coded protein is CASSVPSGQGTYEQYF.